This T cell receptor (beta chain) was obtained from a study of tumor and adjacent non-tumor tissue in lung cancer (dated by TCRdb to the late 2010s). Notes on the research overall: The cohort included under 15 adenocarcinoma, a couple of squamous cell carcinoma and 1 small cell lung cancer patients. Ages among the approximately 15 patients ranged from about 30 to 85 years, there were about ten men and 5 women, and disease was at TNM stage I to III. Sequencing produced 125,075,908 productive TCRbeta reads in total, an average of about 4.17 million reads per sample. Using bulk TCRbeta repertoires from under 17 lung cancer patients, the study set lung tumor tissue side by side with matched distant non-tumor lung tissue. TCRbeta CDR3 sequencing was performed on 30 to 35 paired specimens, with one tumor sample and one normal lung sample collected per patient. Study-wide findings and limitations: TCR diversity was significantly higher in younger patients, and greater tumor TCR diversity was associated with shorter overall survival and shorter disease-free survival. Because peripheral blood was not sequenced, the blood TCRbeta repertoires of the lung cancer patients in the study went unexamined. Neither the sequencing platform nor unique molecular identifiers are mentioned in the methods. TCR diversity (inverse Simpson) was significantly higher in tumor than in normal lung tissue (431.37 vs 166.20, P = 0.0075, Mann-Whitney U test). The top 100 clones made up a significantly larger cumulative share of the repertoire in normal lung than in tumor tissue. Only about 14 patients were in the cohort, and the authors stated that larger samples and more detailed clinical data are needed.

Note on this clonotype: Its antigen specificity is not known. It may be a read error: a sequence one base away is much more abundant.

RNA was extracted from bulk unsorted tissue and checked for quality with a NanoDrop ND-1000 and an Agilent 2100. Normal lung samples were distant non-tumor tissue taken more than 3 cm from the tumor edge. All donors had newly diagnosed lung cancer, had not received prior chemotherapy, and were admitted for thoracic surgery in China between August and November 2014. Patients with previous radiotherapy or chemotherapy, or with another concurrent cancer, were excluded from the study. Pieces of surgical tissue measuring about 1-2.1 cm3 were kept in RNAlater solution and held at -80 degrees C until needed. Library creation used multiplex PCR. Instrument used: Illumina HiSeq 2500. TCRbeta libraries were constructed through three rounds of nested PCR with primers (Table S4) according to protocols adapted from ARM-PCR. Before sequencing, PCR products of 200-500 bp were cut from the gel and purified using the QIAquick gel extraction kit. Concerning the study's data processing: Reads were cleaned using Trimmomatic, were merged into complete CDR3 sequences using FLASH, and were assigned to V(D)J germline segments using MiTCR. Clonal diversity was computed as the inverse Simpson's index with VDJtools. In-frame sequences without a premature stop codon were defined as productive reads. TCRdb's own reprocessing of the public reads used fastp at Q25 and MiXCR and kept productive beta chains. Each CDR3 protein appears once, grouped with its most common genes and DNA. The V and J calls were not made by the authors but by TCRdb's processing. The sample table holds 70,000 to 90,000 distinct CDR3 sequences, of which more than 80% were seen once. Less than 60% of the sample is held by the ten biggest clonotypes.

The germline ends are 9 bases apart after V is trimmed by 5 bases and J by 3 bases. The CDR3 contains 13 residues, cysteine and phenylalanine counted. Only the CDR3 region is kept as DNA, spanning 39 bases read in frame from base 1. For CDR1 and CDR2, the germline V gene lists SGHRS and YFSETQ. Sequencing input: distant non-tumor lung tissue. Recombination connected TRBV5-1 to TRBJ1-3; confidence is insufficient to name the D gene. The sequence was obtained from a man aged 55 to 70 with non-small cell lung cancer. The nucleotides are TGCGCCAGCAGTATGGGATATGGAAACACCATATATTTT. Its protein product is CASSMGYGNTIYF.